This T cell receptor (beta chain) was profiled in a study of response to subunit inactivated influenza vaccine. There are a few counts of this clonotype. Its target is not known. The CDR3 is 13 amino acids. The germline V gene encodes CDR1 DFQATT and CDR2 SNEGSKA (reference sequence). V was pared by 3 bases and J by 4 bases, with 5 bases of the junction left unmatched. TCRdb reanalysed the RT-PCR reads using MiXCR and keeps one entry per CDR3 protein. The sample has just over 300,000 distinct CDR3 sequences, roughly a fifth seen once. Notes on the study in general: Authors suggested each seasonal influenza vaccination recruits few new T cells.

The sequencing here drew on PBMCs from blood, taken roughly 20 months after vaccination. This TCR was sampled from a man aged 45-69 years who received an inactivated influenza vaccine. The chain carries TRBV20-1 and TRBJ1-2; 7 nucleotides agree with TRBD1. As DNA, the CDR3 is TGCAGTGCTAGCCCGGGACAGTTCTATGGCTACACCTTC. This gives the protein CSASPGQFYGYTF.